Included here is one T cell receptor (beta chain) sequence, with context. Its antigen is undetermined. The data belong to a study of T cell clones after liver transplantation. Broader study findings: In a couple of subjects, few donor cells limited the measurable donor-reactive repertoire. A larger donor-reactive than third-party decline suggested partial antigen-specific deletion.

Trimming cost V 7 bases and J 6 bases, with 10 bases left between them. CDR3 size: 11 residues. Looked up from germline, CDR1 is DFQATT and CDR2 is SNEGSKA (reference sequence). CD3+CD4+ and CD3+CD8+ cells were FACS-sorted from thawed unstimulated PBMCs. The method was immunoSEQ multiplex PCR; TCRdb's version includes in-frame clones alone and lacks a portion of them. The table lists 95,000 to 110,000 clones, approximately 78% of them singletons. Material: CD4+ T cells from blood, obtained before liver transplant. J is TRBJ2-1 and V is TRBV20-1; D gene uncertain. The sequence derives from a human donor who received a liver transplant. CDR3 sequence: CSGIFGNEQFF. The CDR3 nucleotides are TGCAGTGGAATATTCGGCAATGAGCAGTTCTTC.